Listed below are T cell receptor beta chains from one sample, sequenced in a study of CD8+CD57+ T cells in acquired aplastic anemia. TCRdb used MiXCR to reprocess the reads, holding one entry per CDR3 protein. Seen here are a few hundred thousand distinct CDR3 sequences, around 68% observed once, and the top ten hold less than 4%. The material sequenced was sorted CD4+, CD8+, or CD8+CD57+ T cells (not recorded which) from PBMCs. These receptors were obtained from a human donor in good health, serving as a control. The CDR3 runs from the conserved cysteine through the conserved F or W. Each record gives: CDR3 protein, CDR3 DNA, D gene, V gene, J gene, clone size. A D gene is named only where the DNA matches it firmly. Only part of the rows carry a size: once, few, many, or a class if the clone is expanded.

CASSKEGDSYEQYF	TGTGCCAGCAGCAAAGAGGGGGATTCCTACGAGCAGTACTTC	.	TRBV9	TRBJ2-7	.
CASRGRQAGIHEQYF	TGTGCCAGCAGGGGTCGCCAGGCAGGGATCCACGAGCAGTACTTC	.	TRBV7-3	TRBJ2-7	many
CSARGQVYGYTF	TGCAGTGCTAGAGGGCAGGTCTATGGCTACACCTTC	.	TRBV20-1	TRBJ1-2	few
CSVDTSGFGGTDTQYF	TGCAGCGTTGATACGTCGGGGTTTGGTGGCACAGATACGCAGTATTTT	.	TRBV29-1	TRBJ2-3	.
CASSAERLAKTFF	TGTGCCAGCAGCGCCGAGCGGTTGGCTAAGACTTTCTTT	.	TRBV9	TRBJ1-1	.
CASSMDWTNEQFF	TGTGCCAGCAGCATGGACTGGACGAATGAGCAGTTCTTC	.	TRBV7-2	TRBJ2-1	many
CAISDGYGEESPLHF	TGTGCCATCAGTGACGGGTACGGGGAAGAATCACCCCTCCACTTT	.	TRBV10-3	TRBJ1-6	few
CASSQSPDADTQYF	TGTGCCAGCAGCCAATCCCCGGACGCAGATACGCAGTATTTT	.	TRBV5-8	TRBJ2-3	many
CASSFSGLSYNEQFF	TGTGCCAGCAGCTTTAGCGGACTCTCCTACAATGAGCAGTTCTTC	.	TRBV5-8	TRBJ2-1	many
CASRVVKGAFYGYTF	TGTGCCAGCAGGGTTGTAAAGGGGGCCTTCTATGGCTACACCTTC	TRBD1	TRBV2	TRBJ1-2	.
CASSEFGGQGAREQYF	TGTGCCAGCAGTGAATTTGGGGGACAGGGGGCGCGGGAGCAGTACTTC	TRBD1	TRBV25-1	TRBJ2-7	few
CSARSGQGNTEAFF	TGCAGTGCTAGATCGGGACAGGGGAACACTGAAGCTTTCTTT	TRBD1	TRBV20-1	TRBJ1-1	many
CASSRDTETQYF	TGTGCCAGTAGTAGGGATACGGAGACCCAGTACTTC	.	TRBV19	TRBJ2-5	few
CASSREQGFSYEQYF	TGTGCCAGCAGTCGGGAACAGGGGTTTTCCTACGAGCAGTACTTC	TRBD1	TRBV2	TRBJ2-7	.
CASNRPGGHEQYF	TGTGCCAGCAACCGCCCCGGAGGCCACGAGCAGTACTTC	.	TRBV6-5	TRBJ2-7	many
CASDSGTGKSQPQHF	TGTGCCAGCGATTCCGGGACAGGGAAAAGTCAGCCCCAGCATTTT	TRBD1	TRBV12-3/TRBV12-4	TRBJ1-5	.
CAISAPQGGGFGEQYF	TGTGCCATCAGTGCCCCACAGGGAGGTGGCTTCGGCGAGCAGTACTTC	.	TRBV10-3	TRBJ2-7	few
CASPRTSTDTQYF	TGTGCCAGCCCCAGGACTAGCACAGATACGCAGTATTTT	.	TRBV7-4	TRBJ2-3	.
CASSKDYHQPQHF	TGCGCCAGCAGCAAAGACTATCATCAGCCCCAGCATTTT	.	TRBV7-2	TRBJ1-5	.
CASSEKENTIYF	TGTGCCAGCAGTGAAAAGGAAAACACCATATATTTT	.	TRBV2	TRBJ1-3	.
CASTIGQGNTIYF	TGTGCCAGCACTATAGGACAGGGAAACACCATATATTTT	.	TRBV25-1	TRBJ1-3	.
CASSPYPGLAGVGEQFF	TGTGCCAGCAGCCCCTACCCAGGACTAGCGGGAGTGGGTGAGCAGTTCTTC	TRBD2	TRBV7-2	TRBJ2-1	few
CSAQDRGLRANEQFF	TGCAGTGCTCAGGACAGGGGGCTGAGAGCTAATGAGCAGTTCTTC	TRBD1	TRBV20-1	TRBJ2-1	.
CASSLTGGESYEQYF	TGTGCCAGCAGCTTAACAGGGGGCGAATCCTACGAGCAGTACTTC	TRBD1	TRBV7-6	TRBJ2-7	.
CASSALTGVNTEAFF	TGTGCCAGCAGCGCGCTCACAGGGGTGAACACTGAAGCTTTCTTT	TRBD1	TRBV12-3/TRBV12-4	TRBJ1-1	many
CSVEGQGSRGYTF	TGCAGCGTTGAGGGGCAGGGGAGTCGGGGCTACACCTTC	.	TRBV29-1	TRBJ1-2	many
CASSTRQGSGYTFF	TGTGCCAGCAGCACCCGACAGGGCTCGGGCTACACCTTTTTT	TRBD1	TRBV9	TRBJ1-4	.
CSVFRGFSTGELFF	TGCAGTGTTTTCCGCGGCTTCTCCACCGGGGAGCTGTTTTTT	.	TRBV20-1	TRBJ2-2	many
CASWVRGGPDTQYF	TGTGCCAGTTGGGTGCGGGGGGGGCCAGATACGCAGTATTTT	TRBD2	TRBV6-5	TRBJ2-3	.
CASSEGTGVDEQYF	TGTGCCAGCAGCGAGGGGACAGGGGTAGACGAGCAGTACTTC	TRBD1	TRBV9	TRBJ2-7	.
CSAREGSRGGRTEELFF	TGCAGTGCTAGAGAGGGATCCAGGGGGGGGCGAACCGAGGAGCTGTTTTTT	.	TRBV20-1	TRBJ2-2	.
CATSWGAPGNTIYF	TGTGCCACCAGTTGGGGGGCGCCTGGAAACACCATATATTTT	.	TRBV7-3	TRBJ1-3	.
CASTGQDNSPLHF	TGTGCCAGCACCGGACAGGATAATTCACCCCTCCACTTT	TRBD1	TRBV2	TRBJ1-6	few
CAPKLEGYGYTF	TGTGCCCCCAAATTAGAGGGCTATGGCTACACCTTC	.	TRBV6-4	TRBJ1-2	.
CASSLFPRTAQPQHF	TGCGCCAGCAGCTTGTTCCCGAGGACTGCTCAGCCCCAGCATTTT	.	TRBV5-1	TRBJ1-5	.
CASSFRKRGTQNF	TGTGCCAGCAGCTTTAGGAAACGAGGGACCCAGAACTTC	.	TRBV7-9	TRBJ2-5	.
CASRETGDFYEQYF	TGTGCCAGCAGAGAGACGGGGGATTTTTACGAGCAGTACTTC	.	TRBV6-6	TRBJ2-7	many